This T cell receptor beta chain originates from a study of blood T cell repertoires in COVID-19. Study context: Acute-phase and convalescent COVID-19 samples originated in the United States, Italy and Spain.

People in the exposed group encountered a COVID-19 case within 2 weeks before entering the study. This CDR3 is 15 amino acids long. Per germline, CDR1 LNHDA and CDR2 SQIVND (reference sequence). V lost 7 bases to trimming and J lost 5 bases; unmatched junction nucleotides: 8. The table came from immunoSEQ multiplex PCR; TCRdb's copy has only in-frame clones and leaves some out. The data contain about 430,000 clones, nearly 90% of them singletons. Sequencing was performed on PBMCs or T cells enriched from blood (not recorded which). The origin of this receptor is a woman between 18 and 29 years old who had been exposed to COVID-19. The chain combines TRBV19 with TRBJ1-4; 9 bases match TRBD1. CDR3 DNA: TGTGCCAGTAAACCGGGACAGGGATTGAATGAAAAACTGTTTTTT. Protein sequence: CASKPGQGLNEKLFF.